This T cell receptor beta chain is from a study of OX40 agonist ivuxolimab in advanced cancers. Study outcomes and limitations: CD8+ T cells (on average) carried more expanded clones than CD4+ T cells. At 0.1-3.0 mg/kg, partial responders had clonal expansion among the lowest observed.

Sequenced by immunoSEQ multiplex PCR; TCRdb stores in-frame clones only, minus some. Of roughly 72,000 clones listed, 89% are singletons. As regards this clone: The antigen is not known.

Germline V gene lookup returns CDR1 SGHKS and CDR2 YYEKEE (reference sequence). The CDR3 is 15 residues long. V shed 4 bases and J shed 3 bases, with 17 bases lying between them. The receptor's source is an adult with an advanced solid tumor such as melanoma, head and neck, liver or kidney cancer. The sequenced sample was CD4+ or CD8+ T cells sorted from blood, obtained in a trial of the OX40 agonist ivuxolimab. This rearrangement joins TRBV5-5 to TRBJ2-7, with D possibly being TRBD1 (5 bases). The CDR3 is CASSPYVRGSYEQYF. CDR3 nucleotides: TGTGCCAGCAGCCCTTACGTTAGGGGAAGCTACGAGCAGTACTTC.